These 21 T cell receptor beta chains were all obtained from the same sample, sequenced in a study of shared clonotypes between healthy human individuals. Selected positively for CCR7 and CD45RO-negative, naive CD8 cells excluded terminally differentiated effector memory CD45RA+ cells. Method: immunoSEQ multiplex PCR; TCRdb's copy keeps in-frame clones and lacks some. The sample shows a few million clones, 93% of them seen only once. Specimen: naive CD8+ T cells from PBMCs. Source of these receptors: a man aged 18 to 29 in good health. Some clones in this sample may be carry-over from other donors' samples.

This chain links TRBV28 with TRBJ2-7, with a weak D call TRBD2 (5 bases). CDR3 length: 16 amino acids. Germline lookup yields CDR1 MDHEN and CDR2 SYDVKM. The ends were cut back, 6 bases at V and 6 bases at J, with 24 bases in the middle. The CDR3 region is CASRGETGPLASEQYF. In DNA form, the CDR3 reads TGTGCCAGCAGGGGAGAAACCGGACCCCTCGCCTCCGAGCAGTACTTC.

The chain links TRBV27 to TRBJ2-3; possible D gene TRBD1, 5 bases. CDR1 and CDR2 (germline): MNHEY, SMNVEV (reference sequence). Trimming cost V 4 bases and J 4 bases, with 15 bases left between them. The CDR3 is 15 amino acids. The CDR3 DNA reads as TGTGCCAGCAGTTCTGGGTCAGGGTCCGCAGATACGCAGTATTTT. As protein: CASSSGSGSADTQYF.

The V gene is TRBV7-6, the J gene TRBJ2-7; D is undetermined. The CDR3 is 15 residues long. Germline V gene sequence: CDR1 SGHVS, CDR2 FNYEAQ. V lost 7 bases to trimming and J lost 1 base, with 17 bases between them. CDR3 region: CASTSLAIGSYEQYF. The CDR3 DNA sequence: TGTGCCAGCACCTCACTCGCTATCGGTTCCTACGAGCAGTACTTC.

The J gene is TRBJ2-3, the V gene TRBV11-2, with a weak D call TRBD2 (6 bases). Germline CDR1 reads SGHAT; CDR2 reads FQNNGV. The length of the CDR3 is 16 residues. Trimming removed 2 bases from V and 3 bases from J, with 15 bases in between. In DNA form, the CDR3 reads TGTGCCAGCAGCTTACGGGGAAATGGGGGGACAGATACGCAGTATTTT. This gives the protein CASSLRGNGGTDTQYF.

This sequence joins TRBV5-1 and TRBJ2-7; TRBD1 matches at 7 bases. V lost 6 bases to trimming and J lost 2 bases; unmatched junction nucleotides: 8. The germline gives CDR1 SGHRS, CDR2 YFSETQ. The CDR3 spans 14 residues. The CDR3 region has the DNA TGCGCCAGCACTTACGGGCAGGGGGCCTACGAGCAGTACTTC. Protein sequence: CASTYGQGAYEQYF.

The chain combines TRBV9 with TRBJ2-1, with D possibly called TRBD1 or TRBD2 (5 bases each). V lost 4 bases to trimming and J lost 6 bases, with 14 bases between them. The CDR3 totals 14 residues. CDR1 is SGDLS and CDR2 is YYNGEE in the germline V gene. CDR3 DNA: TGTGCCAGCAGCCCTCACCGGGGCCTCAATGAGCAGTTCTTC. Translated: CASSPHRGLNEQFF.

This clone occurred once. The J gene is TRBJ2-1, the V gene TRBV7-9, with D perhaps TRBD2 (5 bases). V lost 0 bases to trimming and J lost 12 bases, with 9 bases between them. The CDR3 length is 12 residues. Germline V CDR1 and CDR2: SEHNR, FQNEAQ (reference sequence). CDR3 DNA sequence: TGTGCCAGCAGCTTAGCGGTGGCGGGGCAGTTCTTC. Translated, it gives CASSLAVAGQFF. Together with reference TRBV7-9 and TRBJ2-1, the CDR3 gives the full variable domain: DTGVSQNPRHKITKRGQNVTFRCDPISEHNRLYWYRQTLGQGPEFLTYFQNEAQLEKSRLLSDRFSAERPKGSFSTLEIQRTEQGDSAMYLCASSLAVAGQFFGPGTRLTVL.

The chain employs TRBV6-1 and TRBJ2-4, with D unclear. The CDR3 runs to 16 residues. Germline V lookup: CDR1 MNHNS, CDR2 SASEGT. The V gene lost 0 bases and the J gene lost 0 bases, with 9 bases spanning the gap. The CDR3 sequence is CASSEAFFGAKNIQYF. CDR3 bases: TGTGCCAGCAGTGAAGCTTTTTTTGGAGCCAAAAACATTCAGTACTTC.

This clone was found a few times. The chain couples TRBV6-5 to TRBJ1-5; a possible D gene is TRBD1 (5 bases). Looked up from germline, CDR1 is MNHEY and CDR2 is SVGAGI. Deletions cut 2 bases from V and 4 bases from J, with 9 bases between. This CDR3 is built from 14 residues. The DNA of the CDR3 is TGTGCCAGCAGTTACCGACAGCAGAATCAGCCCCAGCATTTT. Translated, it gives CASSYRQQNQPQHF.

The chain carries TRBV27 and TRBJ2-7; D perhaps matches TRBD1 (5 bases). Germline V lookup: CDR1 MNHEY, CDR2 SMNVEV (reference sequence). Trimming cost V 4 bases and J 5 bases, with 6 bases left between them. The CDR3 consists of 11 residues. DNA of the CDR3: TGTGCCAGCAGTTGGGGCCACGAGCAGTACTTC. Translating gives CASSWGHEQYF.

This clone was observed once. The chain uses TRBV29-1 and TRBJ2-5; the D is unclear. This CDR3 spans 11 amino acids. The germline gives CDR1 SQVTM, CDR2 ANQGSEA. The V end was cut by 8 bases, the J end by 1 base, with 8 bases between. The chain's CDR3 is CSTESQETQYF. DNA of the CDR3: TGCAGCACCGAGAGCCAAGAGACCCAGTACTTC.

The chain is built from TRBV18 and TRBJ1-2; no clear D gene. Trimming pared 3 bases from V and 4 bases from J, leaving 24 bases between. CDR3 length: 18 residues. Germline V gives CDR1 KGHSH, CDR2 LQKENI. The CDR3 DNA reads TGTGCCAGCTCACCCAACGGCGGATCTTCTTCAGACTCCTATGGCTACACCTTC. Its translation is CASSPNGGSSSDSYGYTF. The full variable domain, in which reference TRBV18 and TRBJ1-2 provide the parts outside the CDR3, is NAGVMQNPRHLVRRRGQEARLRCSPMKGHSHVYWYRQLPEEGLKFMVYLQKENIIDESGMPKERFSAEFPKEGPSILRIQQVVRGDSAAYFCASSPNGGSSSDSYGYTFGSGTRLTVV.

The DNA for the CDR3 is TGTGCCAGCAGTTTAGGCCGGTTGACTGAAGCTTTCTTT. The encoded protein is CASSLGRLTEAFF. This rearrangement joins TRBV27 to TRBJ1-1; no firm D call. This CDR3 comprises 13 residues. Germline V lookup: CDR1 MNHEY, CDR2 SMNVEV (reference sequence). V gave up 2 bases and J gave up 5 bases, with 9 bases separating them.

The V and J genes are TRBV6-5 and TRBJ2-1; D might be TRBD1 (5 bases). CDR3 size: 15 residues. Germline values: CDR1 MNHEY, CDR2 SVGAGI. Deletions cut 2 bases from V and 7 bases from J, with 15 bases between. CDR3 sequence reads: CASSYAAGWRNEQFF. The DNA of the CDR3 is TGTGCCAGCAGTTACGCGGCAGGGTGGCGTAATGAGCAGTTCTTC.

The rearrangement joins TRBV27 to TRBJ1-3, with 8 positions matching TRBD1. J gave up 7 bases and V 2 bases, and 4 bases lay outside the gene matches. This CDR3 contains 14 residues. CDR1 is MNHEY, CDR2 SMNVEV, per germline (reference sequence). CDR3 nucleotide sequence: TGTGCCAGCAGTTTACAGGGGGCGGATAACACCATATATTTT. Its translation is CASSLQGADNTIYF.

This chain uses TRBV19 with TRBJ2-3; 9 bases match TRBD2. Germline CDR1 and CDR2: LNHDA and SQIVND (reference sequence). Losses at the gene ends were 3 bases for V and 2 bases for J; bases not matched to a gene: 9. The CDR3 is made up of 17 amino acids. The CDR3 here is CASSMVPGLASTDTQYF. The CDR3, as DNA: TGTGCCAGTAGTATGGTCCCGGGACTAGCTTCCACAGATACGCAGTATTTT.

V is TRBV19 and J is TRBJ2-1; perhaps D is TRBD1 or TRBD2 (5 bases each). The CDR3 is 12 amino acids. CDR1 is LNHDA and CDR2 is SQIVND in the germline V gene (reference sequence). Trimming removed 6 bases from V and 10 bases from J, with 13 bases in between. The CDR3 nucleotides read TGTGCCAGTAGGGGGGTGCGAGAAGAGCAGTTCTTC. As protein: CASRGVREEQFF. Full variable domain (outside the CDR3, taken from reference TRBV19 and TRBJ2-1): DGGITQSPKYLFRKEGQNVTLSCEQNLNHDAMYWYRQDPGQGLRLIYYSQIVNDFQKGDIAEGYSVSREKKESFPLTVTSAQKNPTAFYLCASRGVREEQFFGPGTRLTVL.

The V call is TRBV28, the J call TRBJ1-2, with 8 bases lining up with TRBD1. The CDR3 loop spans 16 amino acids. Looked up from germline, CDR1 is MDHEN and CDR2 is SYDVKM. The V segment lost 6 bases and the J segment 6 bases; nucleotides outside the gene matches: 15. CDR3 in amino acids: CASSALGQGDSDGYTF. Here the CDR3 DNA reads TGTGCCAGCAGCGCCCTCGGACAGGGAGATTCGGATGGCTACACCTTC.

CDR3 DNA sequence: TGTGCCAGCAGCGTAGGGCAGTCGGTCGAGACCCAGTACTTC. Translating gives CASSVGQSVETQYF. This rearrangement joins TRBV9 to TRBJ2-5; D unresolved. This CDR3 spans 14 amino acids. V was pared by 0 bases and J by 5 bases, with 11 bases between. Germline V gene data show CDR1 as SGDLS and CDR2 as YYNGEE.

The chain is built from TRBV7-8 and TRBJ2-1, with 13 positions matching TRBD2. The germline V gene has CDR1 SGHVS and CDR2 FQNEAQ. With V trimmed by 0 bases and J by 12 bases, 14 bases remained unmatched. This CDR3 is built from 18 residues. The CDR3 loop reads CASSLALLAGGVRSGQFF. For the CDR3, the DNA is TGTGCCAGCAGCTTAGCGTTACTAGCGGGAGGGGTACGATCGGGGCAGTTCTTC.

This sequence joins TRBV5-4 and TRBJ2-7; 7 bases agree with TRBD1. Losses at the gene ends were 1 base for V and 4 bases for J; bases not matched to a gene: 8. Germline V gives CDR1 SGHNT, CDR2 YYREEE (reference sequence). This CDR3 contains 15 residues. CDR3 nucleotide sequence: TGTGCCAGCAGCTTGTTTCGAGGGGGCTCTTACGAGCAGTACTTC. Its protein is CASSLFRGGSYEQYF.